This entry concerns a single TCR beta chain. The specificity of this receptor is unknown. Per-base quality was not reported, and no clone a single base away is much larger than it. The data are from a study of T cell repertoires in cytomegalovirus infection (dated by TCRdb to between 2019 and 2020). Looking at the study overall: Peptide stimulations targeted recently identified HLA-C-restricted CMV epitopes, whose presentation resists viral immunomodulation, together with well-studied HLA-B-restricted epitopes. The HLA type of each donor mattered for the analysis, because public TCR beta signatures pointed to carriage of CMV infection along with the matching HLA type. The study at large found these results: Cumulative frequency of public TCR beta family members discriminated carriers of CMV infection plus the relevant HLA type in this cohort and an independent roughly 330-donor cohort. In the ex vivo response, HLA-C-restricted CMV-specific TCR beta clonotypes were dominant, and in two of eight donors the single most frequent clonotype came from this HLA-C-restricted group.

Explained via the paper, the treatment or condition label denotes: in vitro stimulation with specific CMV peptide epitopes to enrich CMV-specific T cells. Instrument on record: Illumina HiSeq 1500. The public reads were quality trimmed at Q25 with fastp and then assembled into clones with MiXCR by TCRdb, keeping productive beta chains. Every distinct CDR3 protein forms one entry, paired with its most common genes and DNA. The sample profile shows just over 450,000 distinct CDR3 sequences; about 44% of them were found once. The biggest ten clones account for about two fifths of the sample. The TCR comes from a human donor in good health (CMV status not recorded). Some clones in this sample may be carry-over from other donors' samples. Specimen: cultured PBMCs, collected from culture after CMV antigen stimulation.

The CDR3 amino acid sequence is: CASSPGGQRPAPLYNEQFF. Here is the DNA: TGTGCCAGCAGCCCAGGTGGTCAACGGCCGGCGCCCCTTTACAATGAGCAGTTCTTC. The chain uses TRBV11-1 and TRBJ2-1; the D gene remains uncertain. V loses 5 bases of germline sequence and J loses 4 bases, and the interval between the two ends is 27 bases. Looking up the germline V gene (reference sequence) yields CDR1 SGHAT and CDR2 FQDESV. Counted from cysteine to phenylalanine, this CDR3 has 19 amino acids. The entry retains the CDR3 DNA only, 57 bases that are in frame from base 1.